Reported below is one TCR beta chain. Its target is unknown. The entry originates in a study of T cell responses to AZD1222 COVID-19 vaccine. General study points: Repertoires in all cases were sampled only once the peak T cell response had passed. Regions left unmutated in variants are reportedly the target of nearly half of spike-specific TCRs. Seropositive AZD1222 recipients at baseline numbered only five or six.

Data came from immunoSEQ multiplex PCR; TCRdb stores just in-frame clones and leaves some out. The sample shows 95,000 to 130,000 clones, about 90% of them seen only once. This sequence was found in an adult in good health. The source material was peripheral blood, sampled on day 0 of AZD1222 vaccination.

In DNA, the CDR3 is TGTGCCAGCAGCCCAACCGGGACAGGCCTCGAAAGGCAGTTCTTC. This gives the protein CASSPTGTGLERQFF. The rearrangement joins TRBV7-2 to TRBJ2-1; 8 bases align to TRBD1. Germline lookup yields CDR1 SGHTA and CDR2 FQGNSA. The CDR3 spans 15 residues. J was trimmed by 12 bases and V by 5 bases; bases with no gene match: 15. Combining the CDR3 with reference TRBV7-2 and TRBJ2-1 gives the whole variable domain GAGVSQSPSNKVTEKGKDVELRCDPISGHTALYWYRQSLGQGLEFLIYFQGNSAPDKSGLPSDRFSAERTGGSVSTLTIQRTQQEDSAVYLCASSPTGTGLERQFFGPGTRLTVL.